This TCR beta chain was sequenced for a study of T-cell reconstitution after alpha-beta-depleted transplantation in children. Germline V lookup: CDR1 MNHEY, CDR2 SMNVEV (reference sequence). This CDR3 has 14 residues. After removal of 5 bases from V and 2 bases from J, the junction contained 4 bases not matched to a gene. Many counts were recorded for this clonotype. For TCRbeta, the library was prepared with unique molecular identifiers. TCRdb analysed the PCR reads with MiXCR anew, one entry per CDR3 protein. This table has 200,000 to 250,000 distinct CDR3 sequences, 8% to 9.5% appearing once. The TCR comes from a human donor who donated a stem cell graft to a child with acute lymphoblastic leukemia. This chain uses TRBV27 with TRBJ2-7; 9 positions agree with TRBD1. The sequenced sample was PBMCs from the stem cell graft donor, obtained from the stem cell graft. The DNA of the CDR3 is TGTGCCAGCAGTGTGACAGGGGGGGCCTACGAGCAGTACTTC. Translation: CASSVTGGAYEQYF.